A selection of T cell receptor beta chains follows, all from one sample in a study of blood T cell repertoires in COVID-19. TCRdb's copy holds only in-frame clones and misses some; the assay was immunoSEQ multiplex PCR. The repertoire holds 250,000 to 300,000 clones, about nine tenths seen once, with 2.2% in the top ten. Source material: peripheral blood. The source of these receptors is a woman between 45 and 65 years old who had recovered from COVID-19. Each CDR3 is given with its conserved first and last residue. D genes are given only for firm matches. For some rows the clone size is stated as once, few or many, or as a class when expanded; others skip it.

d_gene,abundance,v_gene,j_gene,CDR3nt,CDR3aa
TRBD2,-,TRBV10-2,TRBJ2-1,TGCGCCATATCCTTTAGCGGGTCTACCTACAATGAGCAGTTCTTC,CAISFSGSTYNEQFF
TRBD1,-,TRBV7-2,TRBJ1-2,TGTGCCAGCAGCTCTTGGGACAGGAAAGATGGCTACACCTTC,CASSSWDRKDGYTF
-,-,TRBV25-1,TRBJ1-2,TGTGCCAGCAGCTTGAACCCGTGGCTTTCTGGCTACACCTTC,CASSLNPWLSGYTF
TRBD1,-,TRBV5-1,TRBJ1-4,TGCGCCAGCAGCTTTTCCGGGACAGGGGATGAAAAACTGTTTTTT,CASSFSGTGDEKLFF
-,-,TRBV4-3,TRBJ2-7,TGCGCCAGCAGCCAAGATCGGTACTACGAGCAGTACTTC,CASSQDRYYEQYF
TRBD1,-,TRBV10-3,TRBJ1-2,TGTGCCATCACCGGACAGGTTAACTATGGCTACACCTTC,CAITGQVNYGYTF
-,-,TRBV12-5,TRBJ2-5,TGTGCTAGTGGTTTGGGCAGGAATCAAGAGACCCAGTACTTC,CASGLGRNQETQYF
TRBD2,-,TRBV4-3,TRBJ2-7,TGCGCCAGCAGCCAGTCGAGCGGGGGGTTGTACGAGCAGTACTTC,CASSQSSGGLYEQYF
TRBD1,-,TRBV28,TRBJ1-6,TGTGCGGCACAAACCCTCATAGGCAGGGGGGAGGCCAGGAGATCACCCCTCCACTTT,CAAQTLIGRGEARRSPLHF
-,-,TRBV27,TRBJ2-2,TGTGCCAGCAGTTTATTTCTCGGGGGGCCAAAGGGGGAGCTGTTTTTT,CASSLFLGGPKGELFF
-,-,TRBV5-8,TRBJ1-1,TGTGCCAGCAGGGCCAGGGATAGGAACACTGAAGCTTTCTTT,CASRARDRNTEAFF
-,once,TRBV11-2,TRBJ2-7,TGTGCCAGCACCCCACATCCGACAGGCCCCTCCTACGAGCAGTACTTC,CASTPHPTGPSYEQYF
-,-,TRBV20-1,TRBJ1-2,TGCAGTGCTTCAGGTTTCTATGGCTACACCTTC,CSASGFYGYTF
-,few,TRBV7-8,TRBJ2-1,TGTGCCAGCAGCCCGAGCCCCCGTAGCTCCTACAATGAGCAGTTCTTC,CASSPSPRSSYNEQFF
TRBD1,-,TRBV5-4,TRBJ1-5,TGTGCCAGCAGCGACGGACAGGGGAATCAGCCCCAGCATTTT,CASSDGQGNQPQHF
TRBD1,-,TRBV15,TRBJ1-1,TGTGCCACCAGCAGAGGTACCAGGGGGACGAACACTGAAGCTTTCTTT,CATSRGTRGTNTEAFF
TRBD2,-,TRBV19,TRBJ2-5,TGTGCCAGTAGTATGGGGAGACTAGCGGAAGAGACCCAGTACTTC,CASSMGRLAEETQYF
TRBD2,few,TRBV28,TRBJ2-5,TGTGCCAGCAGTCCCTTAGCGGGAGCCTTAGGAGAGACCCAGTACTTC,CASSPLAGALGETQYF
TRBD1,-,TRBV6-5,TRBJ2-3,TGTGCCAGCAAGGGGGCAGCACTAGGCACAGATACGCAGTATTTT,CASKGAALGTDTQYF
TRBD1,-,TRBV30,TRBJ1-2,TGTGCCCGGAGGGCGGGACAGGGGCCCTATGGCTACACCTTC,CARRAGQGPYGYTF
TRBD2,-,TRBV19,TRBJ2-6,TGTGCCAGTAGTCCTAGCGGGGTCTCTGGGGCCAACGTCCTGACTTTC,CASSPSGVSGANVLTF
TRBD1,once,TRBV27,TRBJ2-2,TGTGCCAGCAGTTTATCTCCTGGGACAGCCACCGGGGAGCTGTTTTTT,CASSLSPGTATGELFF
-,-,TRBV7-9,TRBJ1-3,TGTGCCAGCAGCTTAGGTAGCTCTGGAAACACCATATATTTT,CASSLGSSGNTIYF
TRBD1,-,TRBV7-2,TRBJ1-2,TGTGCCAGCAGCCCGCGGACAGGGGGCTTCTATGGCTACACCTTC,CASSPRTGGFYGYTF
-,-,TRBV30,TRBJ1-6,TGTGCCTGGAGTGTACAGGTTTATAATTCACCCCTCCACTTT,CAWSVQVYNSPLHF
TRBD1,-,TRBV6-5,TRBJ1-5,TGTGCCAGCGGTCAACAGGGGTTTAATCAGCCCCAGCATTTT,CASGQQGFNQPQHF
-,once,TRBV4-3,TRBJ2-7,TGCGCCAGCAGCCAAGGACTAGGCTACGAGCAGTACTTC,CASSQGLGYEQYF
TRBD1,-,TRBV7-9,TRBJ1-2,TGTGCCAGCAGCTTAGCAGGGACAGGATCCTCGGGTGGCTACACCTTC,CASSLAGTGSSGGYTF
-,once,TRBV5-5,TRBJ2-6,TGTGCCAGCAGCTTGGTCGGGGCTGGGGCCAACGTCCTGACTTTC,CASSLVGAGANVLTF
TRBD2,-,TRBV7-7,TRBJ2-2,TGTGCTAGCAGCCTTAGCGGGATAAACACCGGGGAGCTGTTTTTT,CASSLSGINTGELFF
-,-,TRBV7-2,TRBJ1-2,TGTGCCAGCAGCTCCCCCAACGAGGGAGGCTACACCTTC,CASSSPNEGGYTF
-,-,TRBV7-2,TRBJ2-1,TGTGCCAGCAGCTCCCTATTCCGGAGGGATGAGCAGTTCTTC,CASSSLFRRDEQFF
-,-,TRBV27,TRBJ2-7,TGTGCCAGCAGTTTATACGGGGGAACGTCCTACGAGCAGTACTTC,CASSLYGGTSYEQYF
-,-,TRBV29-1,TRBJ1-2,TGCAGCGTTGTAGGGGTTAGTAACTATGGCTACACCTTC,CSVVGVSNYGYTF
-,-,TRBV3-1/TRBV3-2,TRBJ2-5,TGTGCCAGCAGCCGCGAAATGGTAGGAGGGACCCAGTACTTC,CASSREMVGGTQYF
-,-,TRBV28,TRBJ1-2,TGTGCCAGCTGGGACGGGGGGGCCTATGGCTACACCTTC,CASWDGGAYGYTF
-,-,TRBV27,TRBJ2-6,TGTGCCAGCTCCTCTATTTACTCTGGGGCCAACGTCCTGACTTTC,CASSSIYSGANVLTF
-,-,TRBV29-1,TRBJ1-2,TGCAGCGTTTGGACAGAACGCTCTTATGGCTACACCTTC,CSVWTERSYGYTF
TRBD1,many,TRBV27,TRBJ1-1,TGTGCCAGCAGTTCCGCCGGGACAGGGGTCTACAGGGCTTTCTTT,CASSSAGTGVYRAFF
-,-,TRBV27,TRBJ2-2,TGTGCCAGTTGGACCATGGGACTGGCCACCGGGGAGCTGTTTTTT,CASWTMGLATGELFF
TRBD1,-,TRBV5-4,TRBJ2-7,TGTGCCAGCAGCTTGGGACAGGGGGACGAGCAGTACTTC,CASSLGQGDEQYF
TRBD1,-,TRBV19,TRBJ1-1,TGTGCCAGTAAGGACAGGCCCACTGAAGCTTTCTTT,CASKDRPTEAFF
-,-,TRBV7-2,TRBJ1-2,TGTGCCAGCAGCTTAGAGGCCAGGGTGCTTTACTATGGCTACACCTTC,CASSLEARVLYYGYTF
-,-,TRBV7-2,TRBJ2-3,TGTGCCAGCAGCCCTGTCCTTAACACAGATACGCAGTATTTT,CASSPVLNTDTQYF
TRBD1,-,TRBV4-1,TRBJ2-7,TGCGCCAGCAGCCAGAACAGGGGGTTAAACTACGAGCAGTACTTC,CASSQNRGLNYEQYF
TRBD2,-,TRBV6-5,TRBJ2-2,TGTGCCAGCAGACCTAGCGGGGGGGCCACCGGGGAGCTGTTTTTT,CASRPSGGATGELFF
-,-,TRBV11-2,TRBJ2-3,TGTGCCAGCAGCTTAGATCGGGCAGATACGCAGTATTTT,CASSLDRADTQYF
-,-,TRBV18,TRBJ2-6,TGTGCCAGCTCACCGAGGGGGGGTAACTCTGGGGCCAACGTCCTGACTTTC,CASSPRGGNSGANVLTF
TRBD2,-,TRBV6-1,TRBJ2-3,TGTGCCAGCAGTGAAGTAAGGCTAGCGGGAGAGGCAGATACGCAGTATTTT,CASSEVRLAGEADTQYF
-,-,TRBV9,TRBJ2-1,TGTGCCAGCAGCGTAGACACTAGGGGGAATGAGCAGTTCTTC,CASSVDTRGNEQFF
TRBD1,-,TRBV29-1,TRBJ2-5,TGCAGCGTACTACCAAGGGATAGGACAGGGCTGCAAGAGACCCAGTACTTC,CSVLPRDRTGLQETQYF
-,-,TRBV5-1,TRBJ2-5,TGCGCCAGCAGCTTGAATTTGAGAGGCATAACGGGAGAGACCCAGTACTTC,CASSLNLRGITGETQYF
TRBD1,-,TRBV30,TRBJ1-1,TGTGCCTGGGGAACAGGGGCGACGAACACTGAAGCTTTCTTT,CAWGTGATNTEAFF
-,once,TRBV7-8,TRBJ1-1,TGTGCCAGCAGCTTAGCGATCGGGGACATCGACACTGAAGCTTTCTTT,CASSLAIGDIDTEAFF
-,-,TRBV9,TRBJ2-3,TGTGCCAGCAGCGTAGAGGGAGGCACAGATACGCAGTATTTT,CASSVEGGTDTQYF